This TCR beta chain comes out of a study of cytomegalovirus exposure and HLA in healthy donors. About the research overall: Earlier, 95 million to 130 million unique TCR beta sequences were recovered from roughly 200 million T cells by an analysis. General study results and limits: The HLA-A and HLA-B alleles of most subjects were reportedly predicted accurately from TCR beta sequences.

In the case of this clone: Its antigen is as yet unknown.

Vbeta (60) and Jbeta (13) primers were used in the PCR. Produced via immunoSEQ multiplex PCR; TCRdb's table is partial and in-frame only. Of some 90,000 clones listed, 65% to 80% are singletons. V was clipped by 3 bases and J by 8 bases, with 25 bases between them. CDR3 length equals 17 residues. Looked up from germline, CDR1 is MGHRA and CDR2 is YSYEKL. The sequencing input was PBMCs. The receptor was isolated from a man aged 40-50 years in good health and CMV-seronegative. The V gene is TRBV4-1, the J gene TRBJ1-2, with D uncertain. The CDR3 nucleotides are TGCGCCAGCAGCCATATCCTCTTAGGAGGGTCCCCGCGGGGCTACACCTTC. This encodes CASSHILLGGSPRGYTF.